What follows are 12 T cell receptor beta chains derived from one specimen sequenced in a study of cytomegalovirus exposure and HLA in healthy donors. The PCR employed 60 Vbeta primers together with 13 Jbeta primers. Assay: immunoSEQ multiplex PCR; the TCRdb copy retains only in-frame clones and omits some. The table shows approximately 120,000 clones, with roughly 80% occurring only once. Sequencing was done on a sample of PBMCs. All receptors derive from a woman aged 40 to 50 in good health and CMV-seronegative.

The gene calls are TRBV6-5 and TRBJ1-5; weak D call: TRBD1 (5 bases). The CDR3 is 13 residues long. Germline CDR1 MNHEY, CDR2 SVGAGI. Trimming left V 3 bases short and J 7 bases short, with 10 bases between. CDR3 DNA sequence: TGTGCCAGCAGTTATAGGGGAGGCCAGCCCCAGCATTTT. Protein: CASSYRGGQPQHF.

This clone was recorded only once. The chain employs TRBV10-3 and TRBJ2-7, with 9 bases that match TRBD2. CDR1 is ENHRY and CDR2 is SYGVKD in the germline V gene. The CDR3 has 13 residues. Unmatched junction bases numbered 11, after V lost 11 bases and J lost 6 bases. In nucleotides, the CDR3 is TGTGCCGTAAGTAGCGGGAGCCGTGGCGAGCAGTACTTC. Its translation is CAVSSGSRGEQYF.

To note about this clone: This specimen includes other DNA sequences encoding the same CDR3. The V gene is TRBV6-5, the J gene TRBJ2-3, with a weak D call TRBD2 (5 bases). The germline V gene has CDR1 MNHEY and CDR2 SVGAGI. This CDR3 is 14 amino acids long. Trimming stripped 2 bases from V and 2 bases from J, with 8 bases between. CDR3: CASSYRLATDTQYF. The CDR3 DNA reads TGTGCCAGCAGTTACCGGCTAGCCACAGATACGCAGTATTTT.

The chain uses TRBV10-3 and TRBJ2-3, with D maybe TRBD1 (5 bases). The germline V gene encodes CDR1 ENHRY and CDR2 SYGVKD. The CDR3 runs to 13 residues. The germline V and J ends were trimmed by 7 bases and 1 base, with 9 bases remaining between them. The CDR3 bases are TGTGCCATCACCCAGGGCCGCACAGATACGCAGTATTTT. This codes for CAITQGRTDTQYF.

The V and J genes are TRBV6-5 and TRBJ2-1; D is possibly TRBD2 (5 bases). The CDR3 is 15 residues long. Per the germline V gene, CDR1 is MNHEY and CDR2 is SVGAGI. V lost 6 bases and J lost 3, with 15 bases in between. CDR3 sequence: CASRNGLRNYNEQFF. The CDR3 nucleotides are TGTGCCAGCAGGAACGGACTCAGAAACTACAATGAGCAGTTCTTC.

The V call is TRBV6-4, the J call TRBJ1-1; TRBD1 might be the D (5 bases). V was trimmed by 5 bases and J by 4 bases, leaving 11 bases between them. The germline gives CDR1 MRHNA, CDR2 SNTAGT. The CDR3 totals 13 residues. In DNA, the CDR3 is TGTGCCAGCAGTCAACAGGACGGCACTGAAGCTTTCTTT. Protein sequence: CASSQQDGTEAFF.

This clone was picked up a small number of times. V is TRBV5-4 and J is TRBJ1-1, with 9 bases fitting TRBD1. The CDR3 covers 13 residues. Germline V gives CDR1 SGHNT, CDR2 YYREEE (reference sequence). With V trimmed by 4 bases and J by 4 bases, 2 bases remained unmatched. CDR3 in DNA: TGTGCCAGCAGCCGGACAGGGGCCACTGAAGCTTTCTTT. Amino acid sequence: CASSRTGATEAFF.

This clone was detected a few times. The chain couples TRBV27 to TRBJ2-7; 9 bases line up with TRBD2. CDR1 and CDR2 from the germline V gene are MNHEY and SMNVEV (reference sequence). The CDR3 runs to 14 residues. Losses at the gene ends were 2 bases for V and 5 bases for J; bases not matched to a gene: 4. Here the CDR3 DNA reads TGTGCCAGCAGTTTAGCGGGAGGGTCCCACGAGCAGTACTTC. Its protein product is CASSLAGGSHEQYF.

CDR3 DNA sequence: TGTGCCAGCAGTTTATGGCTAGCGGGATCCAAAGGAGGGGACTCGGGGTCCTACGAGCAGTACTTC. This encodes CASSLWLAGSKGGDSGSYEQYF. This chain uses TRBV28 with TRBJ2-7; 9 nucleotides align to TRBD2. The CDR3 totals 22 residues. Germline assignment: CDR1 MDHEN and CDR2 SYDVKM. V trimming: 0 bases; J trimming: 1 base; junction bases outside the gene matches: 22.

J is TRBJ2-7 and V is TRBV5-6; perhaps TRBD1 as D (5 bases). Germline V gene sequence: CDR1 SGHDT, CDR2 YYEEEE. V lost 2 bases to trimming and J lost 5 bases, with 17 bases between them. The CDR3 extends over 15 amino acids. The DNA of the CDR3 is TGTGCCAGCAGCTTCACCATACGGGTCAGGGACGAGCAGTACTTC. This translates into CASSFTIRVRDEQYF. The full variable domain, in which reference TRBV5-6 and TRBJ2-7 provide the parts outside the CDR3, is DAGVTQSPTHLIKTRGQQVTLRCSPKSGHDTVSWYQQALGQGPQFIFQYYEEEERQRGNFPDRFSGHQFPNYSSELNVNALLLGDSALYLCASSFTIRVRDEQYFGPGTRLTVT.

The rearrangement joins TRBV19 to TRBJ1-1; no clear D gene. Germline CDR1 is LNHDA and CDR2 is SQIVND (reference sequence). This CDR3 is 14 amino acids long. The ends were cut back, 3 bases at V and 5 bases at J, with 13 bases in the middle. The CDR3 reads CASSIGEVETEAFF. As DNA, the CDR3 is TGTGCCAGTAGTATTGGGGAGGTGGAGACTGAAGCTTTCTTT.

The rearrangement links TRBV4-2 to TRBJ2-7, with a weak D call TRBD2 (7 bases). This CDR3 spans 16 amino acids. V dropped 1 base and J dropped 5 bases, with 18 bases sitting between them. Germline V gene data show CDR1 as LGHNA and CDR2 as YNFKEQ. The CDR3 spells CASSQVLGWGGHEQYF. In nucleotides, the CDR3 is TGTGCCAGCAGCCAAGTTTTAGGGTGGGGGGGCCACGAGCAGTACTTC.